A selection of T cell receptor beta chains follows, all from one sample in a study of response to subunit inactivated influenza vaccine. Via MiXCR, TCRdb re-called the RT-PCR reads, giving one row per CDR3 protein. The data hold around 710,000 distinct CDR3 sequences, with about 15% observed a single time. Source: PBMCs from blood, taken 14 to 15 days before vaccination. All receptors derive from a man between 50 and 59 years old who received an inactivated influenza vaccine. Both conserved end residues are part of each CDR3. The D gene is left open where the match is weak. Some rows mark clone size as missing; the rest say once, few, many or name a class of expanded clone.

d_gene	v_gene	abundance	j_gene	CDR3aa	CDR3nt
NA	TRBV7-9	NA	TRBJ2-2	CASSLVAGRTTGELFF	TGTGCCAGCAGCTTAGTCGCGGGCAGAACCACCGGGGAGCTGTTTTTT
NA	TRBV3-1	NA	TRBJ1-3	CASSRGGFGGNTIYF	TGTGCCAGCAGCCGGGGGGGGTTCGGCGGAAACACCATATATTTT
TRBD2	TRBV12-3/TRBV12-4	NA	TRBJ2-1	CASSLVAGVPNEQFF	TGTGCCAGCAGTTTGGTAGCGGGAGTTCCCAATGAGCAGTTCTTC
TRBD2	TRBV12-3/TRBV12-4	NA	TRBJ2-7	CASSLGLAGAGYEQYF	TGTGCCAGCAGCCTGGGACTAGCGGGAGCGGGCTACGAGCAGTACTTC
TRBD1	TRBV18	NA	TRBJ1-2	CASSPPGQTNYGYTF	TGTGCCAGCTCACCACCGGGACAGACCAACTATGGCTACACCTTC
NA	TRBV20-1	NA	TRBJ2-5	CSAREVGREETQYF	TGCAGTGCTAGAGAGGTTGGTCGAGAAGAGACCCAGTACTTC
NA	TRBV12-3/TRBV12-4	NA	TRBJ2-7	CASSPFRQGYEQYF	TGTGCCAGCAGCCCCTTTCGGCAGGGTTACGAGCAGTACTTC
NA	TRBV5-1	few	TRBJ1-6	CASRSWVEGPNSPLHF	TGCGCCAGCAGAAGTTGGGTGGAGGGTCCGAATTCACCCCTCCACTTT
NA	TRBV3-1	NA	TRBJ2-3	CASSPTVGDTQYF	TGTGCCAGCAGCCCCACAGTTGGGGATACGCAGTATTTT
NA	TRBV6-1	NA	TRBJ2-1	CASSRFSYNEQFF	TGTGCCAGCAGTCGCTTCTCCTACAATGAGCAGTTCTTC
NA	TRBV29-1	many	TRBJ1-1	CSVSGQMNTEAFF	TGCAGCGTTTCTGGACAGATGAACACTGAAGCTTTCTTT
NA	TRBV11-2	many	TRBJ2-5	CASSLALQETQYF	TGTGCCAGCAGCTTAGCCCTCCAAGAGACCCAGTACTTC
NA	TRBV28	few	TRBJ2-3	CASSSTGGVQYF	TGTGCCAGCAGTTCAACTGGGGGTGTGCAGTATTTT
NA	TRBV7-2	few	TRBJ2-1	CASSFPTANEQFF	TGTGCCAGCAGCTTCCCGACGGCAAATGAGCAGTTCTTC
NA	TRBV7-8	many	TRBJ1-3	CASRSHSGNTIYF	TGTGCCAGTAGGAGTCACTCTGGAAACACCATATATTTT
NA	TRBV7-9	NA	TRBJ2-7	CASSHGHEQYF	TGTGCCAGCAGCCACGGACACGAGCAGTACTTC
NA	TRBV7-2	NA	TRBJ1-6	CASSGGGSSYNSPLHF	TGTGCCAGCAGCGGCGGAGGGAGCTCCTATAATTCACCCCTCCACTTT
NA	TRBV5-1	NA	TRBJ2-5	CASSKRTEETQYF	TGCGCCAGCAGCAAACGGACAGAAGAGACCCAGTACTTC
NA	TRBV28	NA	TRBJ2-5	CASSLEATQYF	TGTGCCAGCAGTTTAGAGGCGACCCAGTACTTC
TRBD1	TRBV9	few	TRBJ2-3	CASSSDRARRDTQYF	TGTGCCAGCAGTTCAGACAGGGCAAGAAGAGATACGCAGTATTTT
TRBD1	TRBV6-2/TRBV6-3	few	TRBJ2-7	CASSWTGEYYEQYF	TGTGCCAGCAGTTGGACAGGAGAATACTACGAGCAGTACTTC
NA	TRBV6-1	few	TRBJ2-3	CASTLIGGSTDTQYF	TGTGCCAGCACGCTAATAGGGGGTAGCACAGATACGCAGTATTTT
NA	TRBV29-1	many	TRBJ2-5	CSVRQVFQETQYF	TGCAGCGTCCGACAAGTTTTCCAAGAGACCCAGTACTTC
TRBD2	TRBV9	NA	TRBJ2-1	CASSSSFGLAGKQFF	TGTGCCAGCAGCTCCTCATTCGGACTAGCGGGGAAGCAGTTCTTC
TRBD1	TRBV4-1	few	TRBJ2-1	CASGRDRGLGEQFF	TGCGCCAGCGGCCGGGACAGGGGGCTAGGTGAGCAGTTCTTC
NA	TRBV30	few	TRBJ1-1	CAWSPGLPNTEAFF	TGTGCCTGGAGCCCGGGACTGCCGAACACTGAAGCTTTCTTT